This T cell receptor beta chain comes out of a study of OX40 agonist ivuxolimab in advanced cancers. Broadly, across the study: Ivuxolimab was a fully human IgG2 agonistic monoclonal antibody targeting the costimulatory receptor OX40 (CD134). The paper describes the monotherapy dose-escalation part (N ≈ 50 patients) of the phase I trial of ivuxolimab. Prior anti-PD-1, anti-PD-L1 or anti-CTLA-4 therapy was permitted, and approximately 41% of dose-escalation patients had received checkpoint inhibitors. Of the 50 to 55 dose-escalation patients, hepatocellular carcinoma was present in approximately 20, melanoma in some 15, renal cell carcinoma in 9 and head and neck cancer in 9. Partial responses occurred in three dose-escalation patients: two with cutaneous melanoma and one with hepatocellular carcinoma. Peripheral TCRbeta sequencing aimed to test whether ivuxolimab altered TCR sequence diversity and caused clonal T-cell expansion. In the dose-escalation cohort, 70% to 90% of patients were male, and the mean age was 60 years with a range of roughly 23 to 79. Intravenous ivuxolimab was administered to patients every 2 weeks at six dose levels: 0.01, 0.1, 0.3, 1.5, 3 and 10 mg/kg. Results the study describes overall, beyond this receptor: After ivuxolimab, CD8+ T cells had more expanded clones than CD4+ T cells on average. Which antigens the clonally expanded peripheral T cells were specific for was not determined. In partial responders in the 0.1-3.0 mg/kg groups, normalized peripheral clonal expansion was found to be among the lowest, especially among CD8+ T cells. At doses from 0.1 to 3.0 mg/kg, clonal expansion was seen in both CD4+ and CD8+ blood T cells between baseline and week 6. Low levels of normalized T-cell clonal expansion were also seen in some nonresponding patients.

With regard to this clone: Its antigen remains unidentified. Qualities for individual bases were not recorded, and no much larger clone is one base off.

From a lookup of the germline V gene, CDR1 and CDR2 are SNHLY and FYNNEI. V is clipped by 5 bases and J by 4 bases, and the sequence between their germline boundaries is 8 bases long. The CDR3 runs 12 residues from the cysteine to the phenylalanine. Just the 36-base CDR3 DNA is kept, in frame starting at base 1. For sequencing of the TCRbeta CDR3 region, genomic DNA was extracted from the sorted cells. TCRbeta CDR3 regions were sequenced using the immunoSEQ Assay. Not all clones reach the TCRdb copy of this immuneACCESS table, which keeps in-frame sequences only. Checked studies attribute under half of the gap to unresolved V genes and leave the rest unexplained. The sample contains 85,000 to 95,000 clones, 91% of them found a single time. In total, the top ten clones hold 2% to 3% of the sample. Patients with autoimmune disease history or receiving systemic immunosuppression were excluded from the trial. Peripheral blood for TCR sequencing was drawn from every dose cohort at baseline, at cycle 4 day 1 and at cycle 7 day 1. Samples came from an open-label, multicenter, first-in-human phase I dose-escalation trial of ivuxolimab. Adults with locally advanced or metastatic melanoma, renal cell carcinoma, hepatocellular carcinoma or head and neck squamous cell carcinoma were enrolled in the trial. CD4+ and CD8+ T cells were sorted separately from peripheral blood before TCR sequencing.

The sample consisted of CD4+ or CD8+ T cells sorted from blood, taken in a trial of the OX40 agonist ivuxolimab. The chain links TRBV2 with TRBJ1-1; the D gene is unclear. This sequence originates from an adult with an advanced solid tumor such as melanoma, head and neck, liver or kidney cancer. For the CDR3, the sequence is CASSISGTEAFF. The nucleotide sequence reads TGTGCCAGCAGTATTTCCGGCACTGAAGCTTTCTTT. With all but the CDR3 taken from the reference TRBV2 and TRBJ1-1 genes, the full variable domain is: EPEVTQTPSHQVTQMGQEVILRCVPISNHLYFYWYRQILGQKVEFLVSFYNNEISEKSEIFDDQFSVERPDGSNFTLKIRSTKLEDSAMYFCASSISGTEAFFGQGTRLTVV.